The clone carrying this TCR beta chain was seen ten or more times. The CDR3 loop spans 14 amino acids. Germline loops: CDR1 MNHEY, CDR2 SVGAGI. With 3 bases clipped from V and 4 bases from J, the junction kept 4 bases outside the gene matches. Sample time point: patch test 1, 2 weeks after DPC sensitization. Treatment: therapeutic diphenylcyclopropenone sensitization with weekly scalp DPC. These data are taken from a study of human T cells and chemical hapten exposure. TCRdb reanalysed the RACE reads using MiXCR and keeps one entry per CDR3 protein. Seen here are about 380,000 distinct CDR3 sequences, approximately 5.1% observed once, and the top ten hold under 2.5%.

The chain has TRBV6-5 and TRBJ2-7; 9 nucleotides align to TRBD1. The specimen was whole blood, collected in connection with sensitization to the hapten diphenylcyclopropenone (DPC). This clonotype was obtained from a woman aged 45 to 65 with alopecia areata. Some clones in this sample may be carry-over from other donors' samples. The CDR3 sequence: CASSYRDRAYEQYF. The CDR3 nucleotides are TGTGCCAGCAGTTATCGGGACAGGGCTTACGAGCAGTACTTC.